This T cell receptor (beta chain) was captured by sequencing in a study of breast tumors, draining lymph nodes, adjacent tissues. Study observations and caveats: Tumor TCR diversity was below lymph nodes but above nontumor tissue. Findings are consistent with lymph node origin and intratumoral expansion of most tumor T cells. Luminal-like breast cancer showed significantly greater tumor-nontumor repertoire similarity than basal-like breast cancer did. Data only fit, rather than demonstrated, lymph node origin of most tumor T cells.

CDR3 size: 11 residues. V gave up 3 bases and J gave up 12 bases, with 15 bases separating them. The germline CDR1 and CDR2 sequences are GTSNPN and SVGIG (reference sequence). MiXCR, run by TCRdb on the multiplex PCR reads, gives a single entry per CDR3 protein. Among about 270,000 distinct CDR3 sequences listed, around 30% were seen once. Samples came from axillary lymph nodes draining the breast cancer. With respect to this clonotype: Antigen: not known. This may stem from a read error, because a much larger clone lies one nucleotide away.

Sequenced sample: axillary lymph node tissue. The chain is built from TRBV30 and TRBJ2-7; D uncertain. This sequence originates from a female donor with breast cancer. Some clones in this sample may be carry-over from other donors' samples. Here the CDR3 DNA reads TGTGCCTGGAGGCGACCCGGTGAGATGTACTTC. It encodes CAWRRPGEMYF.